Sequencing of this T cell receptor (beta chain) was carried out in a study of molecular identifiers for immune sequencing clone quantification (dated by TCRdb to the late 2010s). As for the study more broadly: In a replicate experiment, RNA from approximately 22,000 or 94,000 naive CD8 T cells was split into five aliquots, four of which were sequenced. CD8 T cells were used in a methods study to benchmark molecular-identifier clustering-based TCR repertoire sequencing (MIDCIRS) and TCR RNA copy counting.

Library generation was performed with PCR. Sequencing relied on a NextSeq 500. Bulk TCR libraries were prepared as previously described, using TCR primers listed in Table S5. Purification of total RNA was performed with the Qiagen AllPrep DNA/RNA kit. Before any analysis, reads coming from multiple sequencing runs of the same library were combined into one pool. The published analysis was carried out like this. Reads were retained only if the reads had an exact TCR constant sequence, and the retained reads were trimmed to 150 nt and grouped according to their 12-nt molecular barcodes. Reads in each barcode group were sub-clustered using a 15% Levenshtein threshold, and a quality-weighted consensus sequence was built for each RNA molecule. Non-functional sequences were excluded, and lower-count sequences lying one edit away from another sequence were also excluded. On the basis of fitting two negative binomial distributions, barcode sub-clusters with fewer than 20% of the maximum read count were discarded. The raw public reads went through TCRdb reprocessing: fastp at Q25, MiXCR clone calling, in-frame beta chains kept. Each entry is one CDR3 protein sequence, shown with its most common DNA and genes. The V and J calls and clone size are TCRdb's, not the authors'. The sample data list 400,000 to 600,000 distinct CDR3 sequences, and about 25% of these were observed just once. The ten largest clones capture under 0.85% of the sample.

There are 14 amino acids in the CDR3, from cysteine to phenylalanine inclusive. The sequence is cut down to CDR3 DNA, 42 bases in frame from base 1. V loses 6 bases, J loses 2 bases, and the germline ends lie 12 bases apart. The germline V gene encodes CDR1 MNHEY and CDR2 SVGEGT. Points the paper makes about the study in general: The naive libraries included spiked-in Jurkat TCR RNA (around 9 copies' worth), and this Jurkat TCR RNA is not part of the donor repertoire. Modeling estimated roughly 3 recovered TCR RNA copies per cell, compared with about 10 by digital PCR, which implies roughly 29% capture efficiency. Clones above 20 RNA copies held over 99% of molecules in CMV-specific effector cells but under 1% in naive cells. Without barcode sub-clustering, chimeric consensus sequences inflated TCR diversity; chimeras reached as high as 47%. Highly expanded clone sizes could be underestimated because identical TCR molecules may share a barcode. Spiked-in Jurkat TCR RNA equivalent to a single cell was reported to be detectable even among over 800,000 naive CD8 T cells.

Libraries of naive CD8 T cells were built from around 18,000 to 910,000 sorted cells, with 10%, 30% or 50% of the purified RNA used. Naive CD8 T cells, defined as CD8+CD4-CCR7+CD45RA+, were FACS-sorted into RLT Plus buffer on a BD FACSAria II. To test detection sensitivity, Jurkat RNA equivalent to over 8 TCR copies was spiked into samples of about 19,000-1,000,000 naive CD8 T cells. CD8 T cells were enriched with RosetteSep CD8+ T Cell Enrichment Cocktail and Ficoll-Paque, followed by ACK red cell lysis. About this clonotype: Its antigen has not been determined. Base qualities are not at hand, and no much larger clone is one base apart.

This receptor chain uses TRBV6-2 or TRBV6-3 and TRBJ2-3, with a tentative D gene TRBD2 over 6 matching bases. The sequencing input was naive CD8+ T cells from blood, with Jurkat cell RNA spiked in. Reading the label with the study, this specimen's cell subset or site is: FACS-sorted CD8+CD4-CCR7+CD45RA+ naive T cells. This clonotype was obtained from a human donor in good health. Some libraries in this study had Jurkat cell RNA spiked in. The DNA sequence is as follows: TGTGCCAGCAGATCCCGGACTATCACAGATACGCAGTATTTT. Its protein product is CASRSRTITDTQYF.